This entry lists 5 T cell receptor beta chains sequenced from one sample in a study of blood T cell repertoires in COVID-19. Using immunoSEQ multiplex PCR, the repertoire was profiled, and TCRdb retains in-frame clones only, with some absent. The sample shows around 75,000 clones, more than 85% of them seen only once. The sample taken for sequencing was peripheral blood. Receptor source: a man between 65 and 85 years old with active COVID-19.

The J gene is TRBJ1-5, the V gene TRBV14; the D gene is possibly TRBD1 (6 bases). With 1 base removed from V and 3 bases from J, the gap between germline ends came to 13 bases. CDR3 length equals 16 residues. The V gene's germline CDR1 is SGHDN and CDR2 FVKESK. DNA of the CDR3: TGTGCCAGCAGCCAAGGTTTCAGGGGAGACAATCAGCCCCAGCATTTT. Translated, it gives CASSQGFRGDNQPQHF. Full variable domain (missing parts from reference TRBV14 and TRBJ1-5): EAGVTQFPSHSVIEKGQTVTLRCDPISGHDNLYWYRRVMGKEIKFLLHFVKESKQDESGMPNNRFLAERTGGTYSTLKVQPAELEDSGVYFCASSQGFRGDNQPQHFGDGTRLSIL.

This chain uses TRBV10-3 with TRBJ2-1, with TRBD1 matching 7 bases. Germline lookup yields CDR1 ENHRY and CDR2 SYGVKD. The CDR3 runs to 14 residues. Trimming cost V 10 bases and J 0 bases; bases outside gene matches: 6. This CDR3 reads CANSAGGSYNEQFF. CDR3 DNA sequence: TGTGCCAACTCGGCAGGGGGCTCCTACAATGAGCAGTTCTTC.

This clone is categorized as medium-sized. The CDR3 coding sequence is TGTGCCAGCGGACAAGGGCCCCCCGGGCCCTACGAGCAGTACTTC. It encodes CASGQGPPGPYEQYF. This chain connects TRBV2 to TRBJ2-7; D is possibly TRBD1 (5 bases). CDR3 length: 15 amino acids. The V and J ends lost 8 bases and 2 bases respectively, with 19 bases between them. Germline V gene sequence: CDR1 SNHLY, CDR2 FYNNEI.

The chain employs TRBV9 and TRBJ2-1; 8 nucleotides line up with TRBD2. After removal of 4 bases from V and 6 bases from J, the junction contained 9 bases not matched to a gene. From germline, CDR1 is SGDLS and CDR2 YYNGEE. CDR3 size: 15 residues. CDR3 coding DNA: TGTGCCAGCAGCCCCGGACTAGCTCCGGGCAATGAGCAGTTCTTC. Its translation is CASSPGLAPGNEQFF. The full variable domain, rest sourced from reference TRBV9 and TRBJ2-1, is DSGVTQTPKHLITATGQRVTLRCSPRSGDLSVYWYQQSLDQGLQFLIQYYNGEERAKGNILERFSAQQFPDLHSELNLSSLELGDSALYFCASSPGLAPGNEQFFGPGTRLTVL.

The chain employs TRBV2 and TRBJ2-3, with TRBD1 identical over 8 bases. This CDR3 has 14 residues. Per germline, CDR1 SNHLY and CDR2 FYNNEI. Trimming cost V 6 bases and J 3 bases; bases outside gene matches: 5. CDR3 bases: TGTGCCAGCAGACCCAGGGGGCGGACAGATACGCAGTATTTT. This sequence encodes CASRPRGRTDTQYF.